A single sample gave rise to the 31 T cell receptor beta chains below, sequenced in a study of T cell responses to AZD1222 COVID-19 vaccine. The method was immunoSEQ multiplex PCR; TCRdb's version includes in-frame clones alone and lacks a portion of them. The sample includes fewer than 85,000 clones, around 86% of them seen just once. The source was peripheral blood, collected 28 days after the second AZD1222 dose. These receptors all stem from an adult who received the AZD1222 COVID-19 vaccine.

This clone appeared a single time. The J gene is TRBJ2-3, the V gene TRBV9; 10 bases are shared with TRBD2. Losses at the gene ends were 0 bases for V and 10 bases for J; bases not matched to a gene: 11. The CDR3 sequence is 16 residues long. Germline V CDR1 and CDR2: SGDLS, YYNGEE. DNA of the CDR3: TGTGCCAGCAGCGTAGACCGACAGCGGGGGGGCCAATCGCAGTATTTT. Its protein is CASSVDRQRGGQSQYF.

The chain carries TRBV7-2 and TRBJ1-3; D is undetermined. The germline V gene encodes CDR1 SGHTA and CDR2 FQGNSA. Deletions cut 1 base from V and 4 bases from J, with 11 bases between. The CDR3 spans 15 residues. The CDR3 sequence: CASSLELPGGNTIYF. The CDR3 nucleotides read TGTGCCAGCAGCTTAGAGCTCCCGGGGGGAAACACCATATATTTT.

The chain has TRBV20-1 and TRBJ2-3; TRBD2 matches 10 bases. V dropped 3 bases and J dropped 6; count of bases not matched to a gene: 6. This CDR3 has 14 residues. Germline V CDR1 and CDR2: DFQATT, SNEGSKA (reference sequence). The CDR3 here is CSASSSGGLDTQYF. CDR3 DNA sequence: TGCAGTGCTAGTTCTAGCGGGGGTTTGGATACGCAGTATTTT.

This clone turned up a few times. J is TRBJ2-7 and V is TRBV12-3 or TRBV12-4; no definite D call. Trimming took 6 bases from V and 5 from J, leaving 11 bases between them. The CDR3 spans 12 residues. CDR3 residues: CASSKTRDEQYF. CDR3 in DNA: TGTGCCAGCAGCAAAACAAGGGACGAGCAGTACTTC.

The chain uses TRBV24-1 and TRBJ1-2; D gene uncertain. Between the trimmed V and J ends, which lost 8 bases and 2 bases, there was a span of 17 bases. Looked up from germline, CDR1 is KGHDR and CDR2 is SFDVKD. This CDR3 is 15 amino acids long. In nucleotides, the CDR3 is TGTGCCACCAAGGTTCTTAAGACCACGAACTATGGCTACACCTTC. It is translated as CATKVLKTTNYGYTF.

Details on this clone: One end of the junction varies from germline; a read error may be responsible. The rearrangement links TRBV6-2 or TRBV6-3 to TRBJ2-6, with 7 bases that match TRBD1. Germline V lookup: CDR1 MNHEY, CDR2 SVGEGT. This CDR3 contains 16 residues. The CDR3 loop is CACSLTGPEGANVLTF. The CDR3 region has the DNA TGTGCCTGCAGTCTGACAGGGCCCGAGGGGGCCAACGTCCTGACTTTC.

The chain links TRBV7-2 to TRBJ2-7; TRBD1 is a possible D gene (5 bases). The germline CDR1 and CDR2 sequences are SGHTA and FQGNSA. With 3 bases removed from V and 1 base from J, the gap between germline ends came to 10 bases. CDR3 size: 14 residues. CDR3 sequence: CASSFYRLSYEQYF. The CDR3 DNA is TGTGCCAGCAGCTTCTACAGGCTGTCCTACGAGCAGTACTTC.

The J gene is TRBJ1-6, the V gene TRBV2; D is unresolved. Deletions cut 2 bases from V and 0 bases from J, with 11 bases between. Germline values: CDR1 SNHLY, CDR2 FYNNEI. CDR3 length equals 17 residues. CDR3 nucleotide sequence: TGTGCCAGCAGTGAACTAGGCCAGTCCTCCTATAATTCACCCCTCCACTTT. As protein: CASSELGQSSYNSPLHF. Drawing the rest from reference TRBV2 and TRBJ1-6, the complete variable domain is EPEVTQTPSHQVTQMGQEVILRCVPISNHLYFYWYRQILGQKVEFLVSFYNNEISEKSEIFDDQFSVERPDGSNFTLKIRSTKLEDSAMYFCASSELGQSSYNSPLHFGNGTRLTVT.

This clone was recorded once. The rearrangement links TRBV7-6 to TRBJ2-1; the match to TRBD2 covers 10 bases. The J segment lost 5 bases and the V segment lost 1 base, leaving 5 bases of the junction unmatched. CDR3 size: 16 residues. Germline loops: CDR1 SGHVS, CDR2 FNYEAQ. CDR3 in DNA: TGTGCCAGCAGCTTAGTGGCTAGCGGGGGCAACAATGAGCAGTTCTTC. This gives the protein CASSLVASGGNNEQFF.

CDR3 nucleotide sequence: TGTGCCACCAGGAAGGGCACAAACTATGGCTACACCTTC. This gives the protein CATRKGTNYGYTF. The rearrangement links TRBV15 to TRBJ1-2, with no clear D. Germline assignment: CDR1 LNHNV and CDR2 YYDKDF (reference sequence). This CDR3 spans 13 amino acids. V lost 6 bases and J lost 2, with 10 bases in between.

The chain links TRBV30 to TRBJ2-7; 12 bases fit TRBD2. J gave up 6 bases and V 5 bases, and 8 bases lay outside the gene matches. The V gene's germline CDR1 is GTSNPN and CDR2 SVGIG (reference sequence). The CDR3 is 14 amino acids. CDR3 DNA sequence: TGTGCCTGGCGTCGGACTAGCGGGGCTTTCGAGCAGTACTTC. Amino acid sequence: CAWRRTSGAFEQYF.

The gene calls are TRBV7-2 and TRBJ1-1, with 9 bases that match TRBD1. This CDR3 comprises 14 residues. In germline, CDR1 is SGHTA, CDR2 FQGNSA. V dropped 5 bases and J dropped 4; count of bases not matched to a gene: 5. CDR3 coding DNA: TGTGCCAGCAGCCTGGGACAGGGTATCACTGAAGCTTTCTTT. Its protein product is CASSLGQGITEAFF.

V and J are TRBV10-3 and TRBJ1-1; D perhaps matches TRBD1 (6 bases). There are 13 residues in the CDR3. Germline CDR1 and CDR2: ENHRY and SYGVKD. V lost 5 bases, J lost 8 bases, and 15 bases lay in between. The CDR3 DNA reads TGTGCCATCAGTAGAATGGGGGGCAGCGAAGCTTTCTTT. Translating it yields CAISRMGGSEAFF.

The V and J genes are TRBV19 and TRBJ2-1, with TRBD1 matching 9 bases. The CDR3 contains 15 residues. Germline loops: CDR1 LNHDA, CDR2 SQIVND (reference sequence). The ends lost 4 bases at V and 3 bases at J; junction bases unmatched: 4. The CDR3 sequence: CASSTRDRVYNEQFF. The DNA for the CDR3 is TGTGCCAGTAGTACACGGGACAGGGTCTACAATGAGCAGTTCTTC. The variable domain in full, with the rest retrieved from reference TRBV19 and TRBJ2-1, is DGGITQSPKYLFRKEGQNVTLSCEQNLNHDAMYWYRQDPGQGLRLIYYSQIVNDFQKGDIAEGYSVSREKKESFPLTVTSAQKNPTAFYLCASSTRDRVYNEQFFGPGTRLTVL.

This clone was seen a few times. The CDR3, as DNA: TGTGCCAGCACCTTAGGGGATGAGCAGTTCTTC. It is translated as CASTLGDEQFF. The chain uses TRBV25-1 and TRBJ2-1; D perhaps matches TRBD1 (5 bases). Germline V gene data show CDR1 as MGHDK and CDR2 as SYGVNS. The CDR3 spans 11 residues. V was pared by 7 bases and J by 8 bases, with 9 bases between.

The J gene is TRBJ2-7, the V gene TRBV12-3 or TRBV12-4; D is unclear. The CDR3 totals 11 residues. V shed 4 bases and J shed 7 bases, with 8 bases lying between them. CDR3 DNA: TGTGCCAGCAGTTCCTTTAAAGAGCAGTACTTC. It encodes CASSSFKEQYF.

This clone occurred once. This chain connects TRBV5-4 to TRBJ2-7, with D perhaps matching TRBD1 or TRBD2 (5 bases each). Germline V CDR1 and CDR2: SGHNT, YYREEE (reference sequence). V gave up 0 bases and J gave up 2 bases, with 9 bases separating them. This CDR3 contains 14 residues. The CDR3: CASSLGQTTYEQYF. Written as DNA, the CDR3 is TGTGCCAGCAGCTTGGGACAGACTACCTACGAGCAGTACTTC.

The chain is built from TRBV28 and TRBJ1-2, with TRBD1 as a possible D gene (5 bases). Looked up from germline, CDR1 is MDHEN and CDR2 is SYDVKM. Between the trimmed V and J ends, which lost 7 bases and 7 bases, there was a span of 19 bases. This CDR3 region has 14 residues. The CDR3 is CASNRSGRGAGYTF. For the CDR3, the DNA is TGTGCCAGCAACCGATCAGGCCGCGGGGCTGGCTACACCTTC.

The chain combines TRBV30 with TRBJ2-4; 8 bases fit TRBD1. CDR1 is GTSNPN and CDR2 is SVGIG in the germline V gene (reference sequence). V was pared by 3 bases and J by 4 bases, with 5 bases of the junction left unmatched. CDR3 length equals 14 residues. CDR3 nucleotide sequence: TGTGCCTGGAGGCTAACAGGGGGGAAAAACATTCAGTACTTC. Translated: CAWRLTGGKNIQYF. The complete variable domain, with remaining parts taken from reference TRBV30 and TRBJ2-4, reads SQTIHQWPATLVQPVGSPLSLECTVEGTSNPNLYWYRQAAGRGLQLLFYSVGIGQISSEVPQNLSASRPQDRQFILSSKKLLLSDSGFYLCAWRLTGGKNIQYFGAGTRLSVL.

The rearrangement joins TRBV19 to TRBJ2-7, with 8 positions matching TRBD2. J was trimmed by 4 bases and V by 3 bases; bases with no gene match: 2. This CDR3 contains 13 residues. Germline V gene sequence: CDR1 LNHDA, CDR2 SQIVND (reference sequence). The CDR3, as DNA: TGTGCCAGTAGTATCCTAGCGGGTTACGAGCAGTACTTC. This codes for CASSILAGYEQYF.

V usage is TRBV19 and J usage is TRBJ1-6; possibly TRBD1 for D (5 bases). Trimming shortened V by 5 bases and J by 10 bases, and 9 bases separated the two germline ends. CDR1 is LNHDA, CDR2 SQIVND, per germline (reference sequence). The CDR3 extends over 12 amino acids. The CDR3 nucleotides are TGTGCCAGTAGTCCAGGGACCTCACCCCTCCACTTT. This gives the protein CASSPGTSPLHF.

The rearrangement links TRBV2 to TRBJ2-3; D is possibly TRBD1 (6 bases). Germline CDR1 is SNHLY and CDR2 is FYNNEI. Trimming shortened V by 7 bases and J by 11 bases, and 22 bases separated the two germline ends. The CDR3 has 14 amino acids. The CDR3 sequence: CASTEQGQPWGQYF. CDR3 DNA: TGTGCCAGCACCGAACAGGGCCAGCCATGGGGGCAGTATTTT.

V is TRBV30 and J is TRBJ1-2; tentatively, D is TRBD1 (6 bases). The CDR3 length is 12 residues. Germline CDR1 is GTSNPN and CDR2 is SVGIG (reference sequence). V gave up 7 bases and J gave up 7 bases, with 16 bases separating them. CDR3: CASSRQAGGYTF. The CDR3 DNA follows: TGTGCCTCCAGCAGACAGGCCGGTGGCTACACCTTC.

DNA for the CDR3: TGTGCCAGCAGCTTAAGACAGAATAGACCTTTATCTGGAAACACCATATATTTT. Translating it yields CASSLRQNRPLSGNTIYF. The chain links TRBV7-3 to TRBJ1-3; tentative D call: TRBD1 (5 bases). Trimming removed 1 base at V and 1 base at J, with 17 bases between. The CDR3 length is 18 residues. Germline V gives CDR1 SGHTA, CDR2 FQGTGA. The full variable domain, its missing parts supplied by reference TRBV7-3 and TRBJ1-3, is GAGVSQTPSNKVTEKGKYVELRCDPISGHTALYWYRQSLGQGPEFLIYFQGTGAADDSGLPNDRFFAVRPEGSVSTLKIQRTERGDSAVYLCASSLRQNRPLSGNTIYFGEGSWLTVV.

V and J are TRBV25-1 and TRBJ1-2, with 7 positions matching TRBD1. The germline gives CDR1 MGHDK, CDR2 SYGVNS. CDR3 length: 14 residues. V dropped 4 bases and J dropped 4; count of bases not matched to a gene: 6. The CDR3 nucleotides read TGTGCCAGCAGTGGGCAGGGGGTTTCCTATGGCTACACCTTC. Its protein is CASSGQGVSYGYTF.

In its sample, this clone was seen once. The chain uses TRBV6-5 and TRBJ2-7; 8 nucleotides line up with TRBD1. The CDR3 length is 13 residues. The V segment lost 6 bases and the J segment 2 bases; nucleotides outside the gene matches: 3. Germline loops: CDR1 MNHEY, CDR2 SVGAGI. The CDR3: CASRGQGTYEQYF. CDR3 bases: TGTGCCAGCAGAGGACAGGGTACCTACGAGCAGTACTTC.

The V gene is TRBV4-1, the J gene TRBJ2-7, with 7 bases identical to TRBD1. This CDR3 region has 15 residues. V shed 1 base and J 6 bases; nucleotides not matched to a gene: 9. In germline, CDR1 is MGHRA, CDR2 YSYEKL. The DNA for the CDR3 is TGCGCCAGCAGCCAAGTGGGACAGTCAATGGGCGAGCAGTACTTC. Protein product: CASSQVGQSMGEQYF.

CDR3 region: CASSWGRGTSTDTQYF. The CDR3 DNA is TGTGCCAGCAGCTGGGGGCGGGGAACTAGCACAGATACGCAGTATTTT. The gene calls are TRBV11-1 and TRBJ2-3; D may correspond to TRBD1 or TRBD2 (6 bases each). Germline V gives CDR1 SGHAT, CDR2 FQDESV (reference sequence). With 4 bases removed from V and 0 bases from J, the gap between germline ends came to 14 bases. There are 16 residues in the CDR3.

The chain employs TRBV30 and TRBJ1-2, with D tentatively TRBD1 (6 bases). Per germline, CDR1 GTSNPN and CDR2 SVGIG (reference sequence). This CDR3 region has 14 residues. V was shortened by 4 bases and J by 6 bases, with 18 bases between the two germline ends. The chain's CDR3 is CAWKRVPGGDGYTF. The CDR3 DNA reads as TGTGCCTGGAAAAGAGTGCCGGGGGGCGATGGCTACACCTTC.

Only one count was recorded for this clone. The V gene is TRBV5-6, the J gene TRBJ1-1; unclear D gene. V was shortened by 3 bases and J by 11 bases, with 23 bases between the two germline ends. This CDR3 is built from 15 residues. CDR1 is SGHDT, CDR2 YYEEEE, per germline. The CDR3 loop is CASSWGRAGGLEAFF. CDR3 nucleotide sequence: TGTGCCAGCAGCTGGGGTAGAGCGGGCGGATTGGAGGCTTTCTTT. Variable domain in full (rest from reference TRBV5-6 and TRBJ1-1): DAGVTQSPTHLIKTRGQQVTLRCSPKSGHDTVSWYQQALGQGPQFIFQYYEEEERQRGNFPDRFSGHQFPNYSSELNVNALLLGDSALYLCASSWGRAGGLEAFFGQGTRLTVV.

The chain uses TRBV5-1 and TRBJ2-3, with D possibly TRBD2 on 6 matching bases. This CDR3 has 16 amino acids. Looked up from germline, CDR1 is SGHRS and CDR2 is YFSETQ. With 4 bases removed from V and 2 bases from J, the gap between germline ends came to 17 bases. The CDR3 DNA reads TGCGCCAGCAGCCCGGGACTCCAAGAAAACACAGATACGCAGTATTTT. It codes for CASSPGLQENTDTQYF.